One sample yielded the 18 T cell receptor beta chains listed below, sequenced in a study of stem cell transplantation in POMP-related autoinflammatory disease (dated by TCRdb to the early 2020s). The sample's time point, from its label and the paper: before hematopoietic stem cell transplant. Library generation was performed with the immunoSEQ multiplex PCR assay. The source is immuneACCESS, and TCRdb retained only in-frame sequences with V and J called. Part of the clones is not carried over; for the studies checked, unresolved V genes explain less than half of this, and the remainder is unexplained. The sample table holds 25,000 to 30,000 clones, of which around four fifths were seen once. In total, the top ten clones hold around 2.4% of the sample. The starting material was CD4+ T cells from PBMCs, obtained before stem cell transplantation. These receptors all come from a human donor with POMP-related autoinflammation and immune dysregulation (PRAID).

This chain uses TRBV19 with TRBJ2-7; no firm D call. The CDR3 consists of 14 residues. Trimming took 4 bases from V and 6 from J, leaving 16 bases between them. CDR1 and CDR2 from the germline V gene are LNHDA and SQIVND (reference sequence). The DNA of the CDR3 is TGTGCCAGTAGTACCACGGGCGGCCCGACCGAGCAGTACTTC. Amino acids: CASSTTGGPTEQYF. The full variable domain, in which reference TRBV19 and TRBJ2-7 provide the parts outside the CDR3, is DGGITQSPKYLFRKEGQNVTLSCEQNLNHDAMYWYRQDPGQGLRLIYYSQIVNDFQKGDIAEGYSVSREKKESFPLTVTSAQKNPTAFYLCASSTTGGPTEQYFGPGTRLTVT.

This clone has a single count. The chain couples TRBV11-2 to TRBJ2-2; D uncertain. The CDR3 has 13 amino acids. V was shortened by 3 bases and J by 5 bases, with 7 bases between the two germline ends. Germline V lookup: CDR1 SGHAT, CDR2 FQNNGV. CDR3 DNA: TGTGCCAGCAGCTTTGCCGAAACCGGGGAGCTGTTTTTT. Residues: CASSFAETGELFF.

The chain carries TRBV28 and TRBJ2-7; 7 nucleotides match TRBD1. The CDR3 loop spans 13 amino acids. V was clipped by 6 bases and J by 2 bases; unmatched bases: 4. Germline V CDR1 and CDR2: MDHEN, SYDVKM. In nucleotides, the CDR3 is TGTGCCAGCAGAAACAGGGGCCCCTACGAGCAGTACTTC. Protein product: CASRNRGPYEQYF.

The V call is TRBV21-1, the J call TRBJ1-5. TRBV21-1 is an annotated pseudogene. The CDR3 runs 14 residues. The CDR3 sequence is CASPKGGGHTPQHF. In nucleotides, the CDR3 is TGTGCCAGCCCCAAGGGGGGGGGACATACGCCCCAGCATTTT.

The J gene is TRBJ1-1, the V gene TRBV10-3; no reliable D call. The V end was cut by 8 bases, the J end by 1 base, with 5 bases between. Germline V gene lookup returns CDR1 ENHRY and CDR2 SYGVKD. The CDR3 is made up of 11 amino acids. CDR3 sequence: CAISQNTEAFF. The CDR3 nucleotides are TGTGCCATCTCCCAGAACACTGAAGCTTTCTTT.

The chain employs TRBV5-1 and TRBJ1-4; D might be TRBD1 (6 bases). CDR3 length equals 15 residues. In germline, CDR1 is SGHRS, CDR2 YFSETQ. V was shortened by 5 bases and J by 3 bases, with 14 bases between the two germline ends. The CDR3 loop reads CASRGGGISNEKLFF. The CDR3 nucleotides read TGCGCCAGCAGAGGGGGTGGGATATCTAATGAAAAACTGTTTTTT.

The CDR3 spells CASSFAAGKVYEQYF. For the CDR3, the DNA is TGCGCCAGCAGCTTTGCAGCGGGAAAAGTCTACGAGCAGTACTTC. V and J are TRBV5-1 and TRBJ2-7; 7 bases map to TRBD2. Trimming took 2 bases from V and 3 from J; bases not matched to a gene: 8. The length of the CDR3 is 15 residues. CDR1 is SGHRS, CDR2 YFSETQ, per germline.

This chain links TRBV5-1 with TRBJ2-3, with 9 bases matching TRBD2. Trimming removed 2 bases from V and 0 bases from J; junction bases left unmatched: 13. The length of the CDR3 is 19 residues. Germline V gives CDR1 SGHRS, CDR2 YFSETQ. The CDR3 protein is CASSLGASGGLISTDTQYF. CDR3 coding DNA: TGCGCCAGCAGCTTAGGAGCAAGCGGGGGGCTCATAAGCACAGATACGCAGTATTTT.

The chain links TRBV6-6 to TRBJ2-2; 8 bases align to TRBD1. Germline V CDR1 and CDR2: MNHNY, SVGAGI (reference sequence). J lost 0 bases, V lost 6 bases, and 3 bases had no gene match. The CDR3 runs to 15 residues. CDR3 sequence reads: CASSRGQANTGELFF. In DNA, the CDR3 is TGTGCCAGCAGCAGGGGACAGGCGAACACCGGGGAGCTGTTTTTT.

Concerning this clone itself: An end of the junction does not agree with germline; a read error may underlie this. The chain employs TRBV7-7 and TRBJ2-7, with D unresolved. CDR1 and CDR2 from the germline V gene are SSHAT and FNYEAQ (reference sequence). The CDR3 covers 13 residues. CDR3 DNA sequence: TGTGCTAGCAGCTATAACTCTGGGAACGAGCAGTACTTC. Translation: CASSYNSGNEQYF.

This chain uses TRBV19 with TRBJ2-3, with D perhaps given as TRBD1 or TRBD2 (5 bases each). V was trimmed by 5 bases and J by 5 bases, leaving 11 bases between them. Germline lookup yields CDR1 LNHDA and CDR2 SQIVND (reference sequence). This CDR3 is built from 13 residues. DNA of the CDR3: TGTGCCAGTAGTGGGGCTGGGGGAGATACGCAGTATTTT. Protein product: CASSGAGGDTQYF.

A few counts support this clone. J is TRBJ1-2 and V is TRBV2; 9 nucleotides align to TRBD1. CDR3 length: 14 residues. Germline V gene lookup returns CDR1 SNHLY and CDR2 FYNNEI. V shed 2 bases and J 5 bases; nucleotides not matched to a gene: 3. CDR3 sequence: CASSELGTGYGYTF. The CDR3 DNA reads TGTGCCAGCAGTGAATTAGGGACAGGGTATGGCTACACCTTC.

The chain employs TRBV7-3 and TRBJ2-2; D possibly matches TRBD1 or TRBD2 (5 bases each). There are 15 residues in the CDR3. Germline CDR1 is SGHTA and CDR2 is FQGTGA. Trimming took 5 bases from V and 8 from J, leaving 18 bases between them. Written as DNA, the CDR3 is TGTGCCAGCAGCCCGGGTGGGACCTGGGGTGGGGAGCTGTTTTTT. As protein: CASSPGGTWGGELFF. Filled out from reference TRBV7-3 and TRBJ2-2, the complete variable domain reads GAGVSQTPSNKVTEKGKYVELRCDPISGHTALYWYRQSLGQGPEFLIYFQGTGAADDSGLPNDRFFAVRPEGSVSTLKIQRTERGDSAVYLCASSPGGTWGGELFFGEGSRLTVL.

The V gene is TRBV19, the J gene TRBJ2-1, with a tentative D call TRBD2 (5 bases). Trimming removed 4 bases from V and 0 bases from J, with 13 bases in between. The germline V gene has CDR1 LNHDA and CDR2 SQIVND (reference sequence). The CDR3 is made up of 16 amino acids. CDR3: CASSTPGLNSYNEQFF. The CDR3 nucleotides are TGTGCCAGTAGTACCCCAGGACTGAACTCCTACAATGAGCAGTTCTTC.

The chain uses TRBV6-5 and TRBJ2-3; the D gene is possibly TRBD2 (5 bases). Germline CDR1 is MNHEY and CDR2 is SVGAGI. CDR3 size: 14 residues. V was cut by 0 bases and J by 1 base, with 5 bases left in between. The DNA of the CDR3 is TGTGCCAGCAGTTACTCCGGGGGCACAGATACGCAGTATTTT. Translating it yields CASSYSGGTDTQYF.

The CDR3 DNA follows: TGTGCCAGCAGCTTAGGGGGGCGCGGCAATCAGCCCCAGCATTTT. Translating gives CASSLGGRGNQPQHF. The chain links TRBV7-9 to TRBJ1-5; a weak D match, TRBD1 (6 bases). CDR1 and CDR2 (germline): SEHNR, FQNEAQ (reference sequence). With 1 base removed from V and 2 bases from J, the gap between germline ends came to 9 bases. The CDR3 spans 15 residues.

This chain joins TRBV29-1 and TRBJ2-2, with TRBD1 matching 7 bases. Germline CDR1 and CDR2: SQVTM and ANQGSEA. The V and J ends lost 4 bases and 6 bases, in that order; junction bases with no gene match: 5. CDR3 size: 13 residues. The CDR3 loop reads CSVAPRGSGELFF. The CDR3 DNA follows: TGCAGCGTTGCCCCCAGGGGGTCCGGGGAGCTGTTTTTT.

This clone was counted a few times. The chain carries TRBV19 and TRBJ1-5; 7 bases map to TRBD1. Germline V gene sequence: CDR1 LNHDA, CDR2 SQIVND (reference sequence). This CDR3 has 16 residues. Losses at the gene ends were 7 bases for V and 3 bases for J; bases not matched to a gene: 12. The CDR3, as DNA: TGTGCCAGTACAAGTGGTAGGGGGCTTATCAATCAGCCCCAGCATTTT. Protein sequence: CASTSGRGLINQPQHF.